The clone carrying this T cell receptor beta chain has just one count. No antigen is known for it. Per germline, CDR1 SGHTA and CDR2 FQGTGA. J lost 4 bases, V lost 5 bases, and 7 bases had no gene match. The CDR3 runs 15 residues. This entry belongs to a study of T cell responses to AZD1222 COVID-19 vaccine. Libraries were prepared by immunoSEQ multiplex PCR; TCRdb keeps only in-frame clonotypes and omits some of them. The profile shows about 180,000 clones, 80% to 95% of them singletons. Study results and limitations: At study baseline, merely five or six AZD1222 recipients were seropositive. After the peak T cell response, and only then, were repertoires sampled. The span of vaccine-associated CD4 TCRs extended across spike, with dominance at 160-218 and 743-854. With two AZD1222 doses given, Spike-specific TCR breadth and depth both rose.

This TCR was recovered from an adult who received the MenACWY meningococcal vaccine as a control. This material consisted of peripheral blood, taken 28 days after the second dose of the MenACWY control vaccine. The V and J genes are TRBV7-3 and TRBJ1-1, with 10 nucleotides matching TRBD1. The CDR3 sequence is CASSMTGGRGTEAFF. CDR3 bases: TGTGCCAGCAGCATGACAGGGGGCAGGGGCACTGAAGCTTTCTTT.